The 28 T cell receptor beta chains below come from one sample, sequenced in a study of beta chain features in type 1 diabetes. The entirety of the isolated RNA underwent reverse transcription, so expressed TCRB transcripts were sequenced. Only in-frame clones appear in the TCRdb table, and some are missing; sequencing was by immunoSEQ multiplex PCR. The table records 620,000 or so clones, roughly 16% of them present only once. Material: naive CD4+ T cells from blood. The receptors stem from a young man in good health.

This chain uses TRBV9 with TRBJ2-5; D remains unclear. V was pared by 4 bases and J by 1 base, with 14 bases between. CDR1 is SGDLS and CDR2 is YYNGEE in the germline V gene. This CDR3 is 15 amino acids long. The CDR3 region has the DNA TGTGCCAGCAGCACCTCCCCCCAGATCCAAGAGACCCAGTACTTC. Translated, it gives CASSTSPQIQETQYF.

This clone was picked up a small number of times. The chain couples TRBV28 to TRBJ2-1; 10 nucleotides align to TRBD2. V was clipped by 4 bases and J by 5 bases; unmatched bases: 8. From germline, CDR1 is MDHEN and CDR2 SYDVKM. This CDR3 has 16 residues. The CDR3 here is CASSSPGLARDNEQFF. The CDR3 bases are TGTGCCAGCAGTTCGCCGGGACTAGCGAGGGACAATGAGCAGTTCTTC.

CDR3: CASSVDLGLAKGIPPGDTQYF. CDR3 in DNA: TGTGCCAGCAGCGTAGATTTGGGACTAGCTAAGGGAATCCCACCTGGGGATACGCAGTATTTT. This chain connects TRBV9 to TRBJ2-3, with TRBD2 matching 9 bases. V lost 0 bases, J lost 6 bases, and 23 bases stayed unmatched. The CDR3 is made up of 21 amino acids. The germline CDR1 and CDR2 sequences are SGDLS and YYNGEE.

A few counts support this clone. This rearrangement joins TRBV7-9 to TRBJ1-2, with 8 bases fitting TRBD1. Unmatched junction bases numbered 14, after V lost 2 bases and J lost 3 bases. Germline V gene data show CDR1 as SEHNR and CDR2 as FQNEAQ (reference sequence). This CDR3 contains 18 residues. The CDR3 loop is CASSLSGQGRNRDYGYTF. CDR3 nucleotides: TGTGCCAGCAGCTTATCCGGACAGGGAAGGAATCGGGACTATGGCTACACCTTC.

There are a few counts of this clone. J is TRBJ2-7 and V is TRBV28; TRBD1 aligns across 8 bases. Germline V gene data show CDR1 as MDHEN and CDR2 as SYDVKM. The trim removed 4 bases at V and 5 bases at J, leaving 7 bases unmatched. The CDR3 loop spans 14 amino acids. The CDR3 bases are TGTGCCAGCAGTTCCGGACAGGGCACCGACGAGCAGTACTTC. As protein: CASSSGQGTDEQYF.

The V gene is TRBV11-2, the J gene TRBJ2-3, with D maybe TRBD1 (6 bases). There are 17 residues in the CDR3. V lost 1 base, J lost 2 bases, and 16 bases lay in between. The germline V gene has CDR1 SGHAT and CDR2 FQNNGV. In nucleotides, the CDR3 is TGTGCCAGCAGCTTAGGTGTGTCAGGGGCGCACACAGATACGCAGTATTTT. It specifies CASSLGVSGAHTDTQYF.

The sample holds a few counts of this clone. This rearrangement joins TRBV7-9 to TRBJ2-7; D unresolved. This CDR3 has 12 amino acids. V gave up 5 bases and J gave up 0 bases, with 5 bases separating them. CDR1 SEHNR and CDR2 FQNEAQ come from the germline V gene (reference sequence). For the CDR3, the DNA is TGTGCCAGCAGCCATAGCTCCTACGAGCAGTACTTC. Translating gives CASSHSSYEQYF.

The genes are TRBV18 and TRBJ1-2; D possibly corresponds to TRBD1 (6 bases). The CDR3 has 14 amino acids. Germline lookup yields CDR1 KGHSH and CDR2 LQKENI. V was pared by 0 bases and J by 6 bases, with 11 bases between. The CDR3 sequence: CASSPPQGLHGYTF. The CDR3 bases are TGTGCCAGCTCACCACCGCAGGGGTTGCATGGCTACACCTTC.

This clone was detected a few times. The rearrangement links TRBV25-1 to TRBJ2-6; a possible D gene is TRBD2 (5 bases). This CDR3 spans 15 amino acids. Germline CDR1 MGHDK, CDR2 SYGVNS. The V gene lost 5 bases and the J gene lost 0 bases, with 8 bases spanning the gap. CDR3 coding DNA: TGTGCCAGCAGTCTTAGCGCCTCTGGGGCCAACGTCCTGACTTTC. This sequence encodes CASSLSASGANVLTF.

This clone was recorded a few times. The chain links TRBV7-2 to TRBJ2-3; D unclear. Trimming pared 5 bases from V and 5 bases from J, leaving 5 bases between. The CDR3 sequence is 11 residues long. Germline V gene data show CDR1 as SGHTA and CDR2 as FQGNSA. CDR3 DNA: TGTGCCAGCAGCATTAAAGATACGCAGTATTTT. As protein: CASSIKDTQYF.

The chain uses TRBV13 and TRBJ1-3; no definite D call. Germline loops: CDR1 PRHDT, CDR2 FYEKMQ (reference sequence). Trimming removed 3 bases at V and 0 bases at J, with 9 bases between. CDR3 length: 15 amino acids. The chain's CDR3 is CASSFGINSGNTIYF. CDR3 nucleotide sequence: TGTGCCAGCAGCTTCGGGATAAACTCTGGAAACACCATATATTTT.

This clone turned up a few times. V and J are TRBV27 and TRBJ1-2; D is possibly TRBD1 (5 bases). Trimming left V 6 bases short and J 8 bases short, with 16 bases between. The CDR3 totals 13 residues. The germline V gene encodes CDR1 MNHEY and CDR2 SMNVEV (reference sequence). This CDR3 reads CASSWRGAEGYTF. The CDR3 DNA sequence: TGTGCCAGCAGCTGGAGAGGGGCCGAGGGCTACACCTTC.

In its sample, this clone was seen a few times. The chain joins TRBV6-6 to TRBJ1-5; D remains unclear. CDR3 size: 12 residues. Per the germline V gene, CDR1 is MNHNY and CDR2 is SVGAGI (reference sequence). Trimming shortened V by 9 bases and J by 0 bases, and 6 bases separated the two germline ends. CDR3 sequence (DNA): TGTGCCAGTTCCCTTAGCAATCAGCCCCAGCATTTT. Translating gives CASSLSNQPQHF.

This CDR3 reads CASSLASGPTGSYEQYF. CDR3 nucleotide sequence: TGTGCCAGCAGCTTAGCTAGCGGGCCCACCGGCTCCTACGAGCAGTACTTC. The chain uses TRBV7-8 and TRBJ2-7, with 7 nucleotides matching TRBD2. J lost 0 bases, V lost 0 bases, and 8 bases had no gene match. The germline V gene has CDR1 SGHVS and CDR2 FQNEAQ. The CDR3 runs to 17 residues.

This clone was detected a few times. CDR3: CASSLEQGSYEQYF. The CDR3 nucleotides read TGTGCCAGCAGCTTAGAACAGGGGAGCTACGAGCAGTACTTC. J is TRBJ2-7 and V is TRBV7-9, with 7 bases fitting TRBD1. With 1 base clipped from V and 3 bases from J, the junction kept 3 bases outside the gene matches. This CDR3 comprises 14 residues. Per the germline V gene, CDR1 is SEHNR and CDR2 is FQNEAQ (reference sequence).

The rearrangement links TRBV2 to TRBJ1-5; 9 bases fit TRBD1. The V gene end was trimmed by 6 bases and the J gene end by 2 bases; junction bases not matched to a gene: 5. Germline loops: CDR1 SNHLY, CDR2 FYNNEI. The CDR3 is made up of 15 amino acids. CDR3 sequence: CASRGTGLRNQPQHF. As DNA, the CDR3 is TGTGCCAGCAGGGGGACAGGGCTCCGCAATCAGCCCCAGCATTTT.

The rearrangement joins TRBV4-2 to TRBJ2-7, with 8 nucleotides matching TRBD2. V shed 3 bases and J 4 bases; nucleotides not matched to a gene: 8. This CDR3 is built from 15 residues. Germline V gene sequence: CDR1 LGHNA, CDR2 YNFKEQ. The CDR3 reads CASSQTRPGGYEQYF. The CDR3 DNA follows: TGTGCCAGCAGCCAGACCCGTCCGGGGGGGTACGAGCAGTACTTC.

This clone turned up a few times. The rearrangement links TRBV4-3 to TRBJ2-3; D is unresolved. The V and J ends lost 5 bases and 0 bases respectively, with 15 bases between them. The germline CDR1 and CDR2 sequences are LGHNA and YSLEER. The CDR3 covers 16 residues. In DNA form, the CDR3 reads TGCGCCAGCAGCGACAAGCAGAGCCTAAGCACAGATACGCAGTATTTT. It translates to CASSDKQSLSTDTQYF.

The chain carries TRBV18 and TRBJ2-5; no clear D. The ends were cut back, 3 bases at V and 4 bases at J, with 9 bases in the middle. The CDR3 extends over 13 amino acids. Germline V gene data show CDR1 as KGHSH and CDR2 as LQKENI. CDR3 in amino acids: CASSPTLVETQYF. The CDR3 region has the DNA TGTGCCAGCTCACCCACCTTAGTAGAGACCCAGTACTTC.

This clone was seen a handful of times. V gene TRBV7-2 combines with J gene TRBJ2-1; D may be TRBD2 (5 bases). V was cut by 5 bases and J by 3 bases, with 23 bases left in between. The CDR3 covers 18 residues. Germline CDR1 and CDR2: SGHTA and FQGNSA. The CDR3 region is CASSAWAKTKGSYNEQFF. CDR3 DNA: TGTGCCAGCAGCGCCTGGGCGAAGACTAAGGGCAGCTACAATGAGCAGTTCTTC. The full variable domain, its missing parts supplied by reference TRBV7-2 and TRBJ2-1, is GAGVSQSPSNKVTEKGKDVELRCDPISGHTALYWYRQSLGQGLEFLIYFQGNSAPDKSGLPSDRFSAERTGGSVSTLTIQRTQQEDSAVYLCASSAWAKTKGSYNEQFFGPGTRLTVL.

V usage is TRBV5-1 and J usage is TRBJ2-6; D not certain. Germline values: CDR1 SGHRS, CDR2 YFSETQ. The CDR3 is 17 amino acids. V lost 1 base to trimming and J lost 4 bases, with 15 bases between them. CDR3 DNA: TGCGCCAGCAGCTTGTCAGGTGCTGGGCGGGGGGCCAACGTCCTGACTTTC. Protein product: CASSLSGAGRGANVLTF.

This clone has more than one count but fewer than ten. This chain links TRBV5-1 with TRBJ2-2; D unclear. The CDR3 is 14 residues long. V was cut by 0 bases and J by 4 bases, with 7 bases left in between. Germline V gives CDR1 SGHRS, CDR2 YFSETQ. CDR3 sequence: CASSLVPPTGELFF. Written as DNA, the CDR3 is TGCGCCAGCAGCTTGGTCCCTCCCACCGGGGAGCTGTTTTTT.

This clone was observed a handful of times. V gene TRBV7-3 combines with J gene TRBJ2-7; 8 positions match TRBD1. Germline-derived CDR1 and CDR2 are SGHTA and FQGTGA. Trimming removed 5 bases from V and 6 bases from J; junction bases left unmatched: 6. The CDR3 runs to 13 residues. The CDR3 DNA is TGTGCCAGCAGCCGGAGACAGGGGACCGAGCAGTACTTC. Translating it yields CASSRRQGTEQYF.

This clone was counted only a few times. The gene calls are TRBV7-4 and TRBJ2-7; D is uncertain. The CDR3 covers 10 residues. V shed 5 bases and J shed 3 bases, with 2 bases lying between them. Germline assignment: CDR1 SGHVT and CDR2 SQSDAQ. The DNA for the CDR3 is TGTGCCAGCAGCCTCTACGAGCAGTACTTC. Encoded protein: CASSLYEQYF.

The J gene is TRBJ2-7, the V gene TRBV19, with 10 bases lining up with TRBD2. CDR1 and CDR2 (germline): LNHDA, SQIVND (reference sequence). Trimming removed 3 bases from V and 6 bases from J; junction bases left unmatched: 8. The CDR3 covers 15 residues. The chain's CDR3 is CASSIGSGRAGEQYF. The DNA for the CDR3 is TGTGCCAGTAGTATCGGAAGCGGGAGGGCCGGCGAGCAGTACTTC.

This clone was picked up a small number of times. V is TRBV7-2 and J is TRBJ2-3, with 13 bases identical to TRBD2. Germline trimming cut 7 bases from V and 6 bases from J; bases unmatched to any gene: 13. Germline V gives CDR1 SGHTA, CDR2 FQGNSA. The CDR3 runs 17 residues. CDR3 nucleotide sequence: TGTGCCAGCACCCGCGGACTAGCGGGGGCCCCGGGGGATACGCAGTATTTT. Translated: CASTRGLAGAPGDTQYF.

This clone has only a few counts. The CDR3 protein is CASGSGFGETQYF. CDR3 nucleotides: TGTGCCAGTGGCAGCGGGTTTGGGGAGACCCAGTACTTC. The rearrangement links TRBV19 to TRBJ2-5; maybe TRBD2 (6 bases). The CDR3 consists of 13 residues. Germline V gene sequence: CDR1 LNHDA, CDR2 SQIVND (reference sequence). Trimming left V 8 bases short and J 5 bases short, with 15 bases between.

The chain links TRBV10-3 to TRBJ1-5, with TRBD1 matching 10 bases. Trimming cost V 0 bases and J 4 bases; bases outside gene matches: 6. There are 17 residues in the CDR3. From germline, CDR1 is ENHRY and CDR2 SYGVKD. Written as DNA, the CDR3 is TGTGCCATCAGTGAGTCGAGGGGACAGGGGCCAAATCAGCCCCAGCATTTT. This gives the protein CAISESRGQGPNQPQHF.